The 31 T cell receptor beta chains below come from one sample, sequenced in a study of T cell responses to AZD1222 COVID-19 vaccine. The assay was immunoSEQ multiplex PCR, and TCRdb's table has in-frame clones only and misses some. Found here are 180,000 or so clones, approximately 93% of them singletons; the top ten hold less than 1.2%. The sequencing here drew on peripheral blood, taken 28 days after the second AZD1222 dose. Receptors were obtained from an adult who received the AZD1222 COVID-19 vaccine.

The J gene is TRBJ1-1, the V gene TRBV13; weak D call: TRBD1 (5 bases). CDR3 length: 15 residues. CDR1 and CDR2 from the germline V gene are PRHDT and FYEKMQ (reference sequence). Trimming shortened V by 5 bases and J by 8 bases, and 21 bases separated the two germline ends. In DNA, the CDR3 is TGTGCCAGCAGCCCCGAGGGAGGGGCGTCTTCCGAAGCTTTCTTT. Its protein is CASSPEGGASSEAFF. The full variable domain, rest sourced from reference TRBV13 and TRBJ1-1, is AAGVIQSPRHLIKEKRETATLKCYPIPRHDTVYWYQQGPGQDPQFLISFYEKMQSDKGSIPDRFSAQQFSDYHSELNMSSLELGDSALYFCASSPEGGASSEAFFGQGTRLTVV.

A few counts support this clone. The chain has TRBV18 and TRBJ2-3; possible D gene TRBD1, 6 bases. This CDR3 is 17 amino acids long. Germline CDR1 reads KGHSH; CDR2 reads LQKENI. V was shortened by 2 bases and J by 2 bases, with 17 bases between the two germline ends. CDR3 nucleotide sequence: TGTGCCAGCTCACCAAGTTGGGGGCAGACGAACACAGATACGCAGTATTTT. Amino acid sequence: CASSPSWGQTNTDTQYF.

This sequence joins TRBV4-3 and TRBJ2-1, with D uncertain. Germline loops: CDR1 LGHNA, CDR2 YSLEER. The CDR3 is made up of 14 amino acids. The germline V and J ends were trimmed by 3 bases and 8 bases, with 14 bases remaining between them. In DNA, the CDR3 is TGCGCCAGCAGCCAGAAGGCCTGGCACGATGAGCAGTTCTTC. Amino acids: CASSQKAWHDEQFF.

The rearrangement uses TRBV5-1 and TRBJ2-6, with 7 positions matching TRBD1. The V and J ends lost 0 bases and 4 bases, in that order; junction bases with no gene match: 1. The germline V gene encodes CDR1 SGHRS and CDR2 YFSETQ. This CDR3 has 15 amino acids. CDR3 DNA sequence: TGCGCCAGCAGCTTGGGACAGGGAGGGGCCAACGTCCTGACTTTC. It codes for CASSLGQGGANVLTF.

The rearrangement links TRBV5-6 to TRBJ2-2, with D uncertain. This CDR3 spans 17 amino acids. The V end was cut by 3 bases, the J end by 3 bases, with 18 bases between. The V gene's germline CDR1 is SGHDT and CDR2 YYEEEE. The CDR3 protein is CASSYMMGQVDTGELFF. CDR3 DNA: TGTGCCAGCAGCTATATGATGGGCCAGGTAGACACCGGGGAGCTGTTTTTT.

V is TRBV29-1 and J is TRBJ1-1; weak D call: TRBD1 (6 bases). V lost 4 bases and J lost 7, with 13 bases in between. Looked up from germline, CDR1 is SQVTM and CDR2 is ANQGSEA. CDR3 length equals 12 residues. Here the CDR3 reads CSVVRGAFEAFF. DNA of the CDR3: TGCAGCGTTGTTCGGGGGGCTTTTGAAGCTTTCTTT.

The chain couples TRBV6-4 to TRBJ1-5; 7 bases fit TRBD1. J was trimmed by 6 bases and V by 5 bases; bases with no gene match: 7. Germline loops: CDR1 MRHNA, CDR2 SNTAGT. The CDR3 contains 14 residues. The CDR3 nucleotides read TGTGCCAGCAGTAGGGAAGGGGGCGCTCAGCCCCAGCATTTT. This encodes CASSREGGAQPQHF.

This clone appeared a single time. The chain combines TRBV28 with TRBJ1-2; TRBD1 aligns across 8 bases. Germline CDR1 reads MDHEN; CDR2 reads SYDVKM. This CDR3 contains 16 residues. The trim removed 5 bases at V and 8 bases at J, leaving 16 bases unmatched. The CDR3 bases are TGTGCCAGCAGTCCCGGCGGGACAGGCCCCGGGTGGGGCTACACCTTC. This encodes CASSPGGTGPGWGYTF.

This sequence joins TRBV6-5 and TRBJ1-1; 10 bases fit TRBD1. V dropped 9 bases and J dropped 8; count of bases not matched to a gene: 6. The CDR3 has 12 residues. The V gene's germline CDR1 is MNHEY and CDR2 SVGAGI. The CDR3 DNA follows: TGTGCCAGTTCCGGGACAGGGGACGAAGCTTTCTTT. Its protein product is CASSGTGDEAFF.

The chain links TRBV19 to TRBJ1-1, with 8 nucleotides matching TRBD1. With V trimmed by 4 bases and J by 5 bases, 12 bases remained unmatched. CDR1 is LNHDA and CDR2 is SQIVND in the germline V gene (reference sequence). CDR3 size: 16 residues. CDR3 in amino acids: CASSNQGALSGTEAFF. CDR3 DNA sequence: TGTGCCAGTAGTAACCAGGGGGCGTTGAGTGGAACTGAAGCTTTCTTT.

This rearrangement joins TRBV5-1 to TRBJ1-1, with D tentatively TRBD1 (6 bases). Germline CDR1 and CDR2: SGHRS and YFSETQ. This CDR3 region has 15 residues. V shed 2 bases and J shed 1 base, with 12 bases lying between them. CDR3 coding DNA: TGCGCCAGCAGCTTAGGACCGGGGGCGAACACTGAAGCTTTCTTT. Translation: CASSLGPGANTEAFF.

The V call is TRBV7-9, the J call TRBJ1-6; D call uncertain. V lost 6 bases to trimming and J lost 11 bases, with 11 bases between them. The germline gives CDR1 SEHNR, CDR2 FQNEAQ (reference sequence). The length of the CDR3 is 12 residues. CDR3 in amino acids: CASSSNLAPLHF. The CDR3 DNA is TGTGCCAGCAGTTCAAACCTAGCACCCCTCCACTTT.

The chain couples TRBV30 to TRBJ1-4, with D perhaps matching TRBD1 (5 bases). With 1 base removed from V and 8 bases from J, the gap between germline ends came to 11 bases. Germline CDR1 reads GTSNPN; CDR2 reads SVGIG (reference sequence). CDR3 size: 13 residues. The CDR3: CAWSARRGEKLFF. DNA of the CDR3: TGTGCCTGGAGTGCACGGCGGGGCGAAAAACTGTTTTTT.

This clone has more than one count but fewer than ten. The V and J genes are TRBV5-4 and TRBJ1-6; 9 nucleotides agree with TRBD1. The CDR3 covers 15 residues. Germline V gene data show CDR1 as SGHNT and CDR2 as YYREEE (reference sequence). V shed 6 bases, J shed 8 bases, and the junction held 9 bases outside the gene matches. This CDR3 is CASTDRDRAHSPLHF. CDR3 nucleotides: TGTGCCAGCACCGACCGGGACAGGGCACATTCACCCCTCCACTTT.

This chain connects TRBV2 to TRBJ2-1, with D unclear. Trimming removed 6 bases at V and 3 bases at J, with 6 bases between. Germline V lookup: CDR1 SNHLY, CDR2 FYNNEI. CDR3 length: 12 residues. CDR3 DNA: TGTGCCAGCAGCTCGCTCTACAATGAGCAGTTCTTC. Amino acids: CASSSLYNEQFF.

CDR3 protein: CASSTLRDRGRGEQYF. The CDR3 DNA reads as TGTGCCAGTAGTACCCTCCGGGACAGGGGACGCGGCGAGCAGTACTTC. The chain has TRBV19 and TRBJ2-7; the match to TRBD1 covers 10 bases. With V trimmed by 4 bases and J by 6 bases, 12 bases remained unmatched. The V gene's germline CDR1 is LNHDA and CDR2 SQIVND (reference sequence). The CDR3 runs to 16 residues. The full variable domain, in which reference TRBV19 and TRBJ2-7 provide the parts outside the CDR3, is DGGITQSPKYLFRKEGQNVTLSCEQNLNHDAMYWYRQDPGQGLRLIYYSQIVNDFQKGDIAEGYSVSREKKESFPLTVTSAQKNPTAFYLCASSTLRDRGRGEQYFGPGTRLTVT.

This chain uses TRBV6-5 with TRBJ1-5; 8 nucleotides match TRBD1. This CDR3 has 13 residues. The V gene's germline CDR1 is MNHEY and CDR2 SVGAGI. The V segment lost 4 bases and the J segment 6 bases; nucleotides outside the gene matches: 2. The CDR3 loop is CASSSTGVQPQHF. The CDR3, as DNA: TGTGCCAGCAGTTCGACAGGGGTTCAGCCCCAGCATTTT.

The sample holds one count of this clone. The chain combines TRBV6-5 with TRBJ1-2; 7 bases line up with TRBD1. The trim removed 7 bases at V and 8 bases at J, leaving 10 bases unmatched. The germline V gene encodes CDR1 MNHEY and CDR2 SVGAGI. The CDR3 is 13 residues long. The CDR3 loop reads CASISRDSRGYTF. In nucleotides, the CDR3 is TGTGCCAGCATCAGCCGGGACAGCAGGGGCTACACCTTC.

This clone was counted only a few times. The chain recombines TRBV24-1 with TRBJ2-2; possible D gene TRBD1, 5 bases. The CDR3 sequence is 14 residues long. The V gene lost 7 bases and the J gene lost 3 bases, with 11 bases spanning the gap. Germline V gene sequence: CDR1 KGHDR, CDR2 SFDVKD. The CDR3 sequence is CATSPSRDTGELFF. The CDR3 nucleotides are TGTGCCACCAGCCCTTCCAGGGACACCGGGGAGCTGTTTTTT.

J is TRBJ2-7 and V is TRBV9; 8 nucleotides line up with TRBD1. The V segment lost 0 bases and the J segment 4 bases; nucleotides outside the gene matches: 6. The CDR3 is 15 amino acids. Looked up from germline, CDR1 is SGDLS and CDR2 is YYNGEE. Here the CDR3 DNA reads TGTGCCAGCAGCGTAGGCCCGGACAGGGAGTACGAGCAGTACTTC. Translated: CASSVGPDREYEQYF.

The chain is built from TRBV18 and TRBJ1-1; D unclear. Germline-derived CDR1 and CDR2 are KGHSH and LQKENI. V was pared by 2 bases and J by 8 bases, with 12 bases between. The CDR3 consists of 13 residues. CDR3 loop: CASSPAPLAEAFF. The CDR3 bases are TGTGCCAGCTCACCAGCACCACTCGCGGAAGCTTTCTTT.

J is TRBJ1-5 and V is TRBV28; D not resolved. Germline V CDR1 and CDR2: MDHEN, SYDVKM. With 2 bases removed from V and 2 bases from J, the gap between germline ends came to 10 bases. The CDR3 length is 15 residues. The CDR3: CASSLAGRGNQPQHF. The CDR3 coding sequence is TGTGCCAGCAGTTTAGCGGGTAGGGGCAATCAGCCCCAGCATTTT. Full variable domain (missing parts from reference TRBV28 and TRBJ1-5): DVKVTQSSRYLVKRTGEKVFLECVQDMDHENMFWYRQDPGLGLRLIYFSYDVKMKEKGDIPEGYSVSREKKERFSLILESASTNQTSMYLCASSLAGRGNQPQHFGDGTRLSIL.

The chain is built from TRBV6-5 and TRBJ1-3; 7 positions agree with TRBD1. The ends lost 5 bases at V and 1 base at J; junction bases unmatched: 2. The CDR3 is made up of 14 amino acids. The germline CDR1 and CDR2 sequences are MNHEY and SVGAGI. The chain's CDR3 is CASSRRGSGNTIYF. CDR3 DNA: TGTGCCAGCAGTCGCAGGGGGTCTGGAAACACCATATATTTT.

This sequence joins TRBV12-3 or TRBV12-4 and TRBJ2-1; TRBD1 agrees at 7 bases. This CDR3 contains 11 residues. V gave up 5 bases and J gave up 9 bases; unmatched junction bases: 1. The CDR3 DNA follows: TGTGCCAGCAGTGACAGGGTTGAGCAGTTCTTC. Translating gives CASSDRVEQFF.

The V call is TRBV13, the J call TRBJ2-3; TRBD2 aligns across 9 bases. CDR1 and CDR2 (germline): PRHDT, FYEKMQ (reference sequence). V dropped 10 bases and J dropped 5; count of bases not matched to a gene: 19. CDR3 size: 17 residues. DNA of the CDR3: TGTGCCACCCAGCTTCGGGGCCCTAGCGGGGTGGGAGATACGCAGTATTTT. Protein sequence: CATQLRGPSGVGDTQYF.

Only a few counts were recorded for this clone. V usage is TRBV7-7 and J usage is TRBJ1-3; TRBD1 is a possible D gene (5 bases). The CDR3 contains 17 residues. V was clipped by 5 bases and J by 4 bases, with 21 bases between them. The germline CDR1 and CDR2 sequences are SSHAT and FNYEAQ (reference sequence). The CDR3 protein is CASSPALGGNSGNTIYF. The CDR3 DNA reads as TGTGCCAGCAGCCCAGCCCTGGGGGGAAATTCCGGAAACACCATATATTTT.

The V call is TRBV27, the J call TRBJ2-7, with 7 bases fitting TRBD1. The V gene's germline CDR1 is MNHEY and CDR2 SMNVEV (reference sequence). The J segment lost 0 bases and the V segment lost 0 bases, leaving 2 bases of the junction unmatched. CDR3 size: 15 residues. The CDR3 sequence is CASSLSTGDSYEQYF. The DNA for the CDR3 is TGTGCCAGCAGTTTATCTACAGGGGACTCCTACGAGCAGTACTTC.

Only one count was recorded for this clone. The rearrangement links TRBV10-1 to TRBJ2-1, with D uncertain. The germline CDR1 and CDR2 sequences are WNHNN and SYGVQD (reference sequence). Trimming removed 0 bases from V and 7 bases from J, with 10 bases in between. The CDR3 totals 14 residues. CDR3 sequence: CASSESYGLNEQFF. Here the CDR3 DNA reads TGCGCCAGCAGTGAGTCTTATGGTCTGAATGAGCAGTTCTTC.

The CDR3 coding sequence is TGTGCCAGCAGTTTAGTAGGGGCGACGGCCGGTGGCTACACCTTC. The encoded protein is CASSLVGATAGGYTF. The rearrangement joins TRBV27 to TRBJ1-2; possibly TRBD1 for D (5 bases). Germline values: CDR1 MNHEY, CDR2 SMNVEV (reference sequence). CDR3 length: 15 residues. Trimming took off 2 bases at V and 7 bases at J, with 17 bases between the two ends.

This clone appeared once. The V and J genes are TRBV4-1 and TRBJ2-2; TRBD2 matches at 10 bases. The trim removed 4 bases at V and 3 bases at J, leaving 8 bases unmatched. There are 17 residues in the CDR3. Per germline, CDR1 MGHRA and CDR2 YSYEKL. The CDR3 sequence is CASSPPPGLAHTGELFF. The CDR3 bases are TGCGCCAGCAGCCCCCCCCCGGGACTAGCGCACACCGGGGAGCTGTTTTTT.

The chain joins TRBV30 to TRBJ2-1; a weak D match, TRBD2 (5 bases). Trimming took off 0 bases at V and 7 bases at J, with 13 bases between the two ends. The germline V gene has CDR1 GTSNPN and CDR2 SVGIG (reference sequence). CDR3 length equals 14 residues. CDR3 loop: CAWSVHAGKNEQFF. As DNA, the CDR3 is TGTGCCTGGAGTGTACACGCGGGTAAGAATGAGCAGTTCTTC.